This paragraph covers one TCR beta chain sequence. What this receptor recognizes is not known. No base-level quality is on record; no much larger clone is a single base apart. This entry is derived from a study of human T cells and chemical hapten exposure (dated by TCRdb to the early 2020s). Context from the whole study: The libraries were sequenced as a pool, and the TCR yield per sample differed mostly because of small variations in library volumes within the pool. This study followed changes in the peripheral blood TCR repertoire in vivo during primary and secondary sensitization of alopecia patients to the hapten diphenylcyclopropenone (DPC). For every blood RNA sample, sequencing covered both the TCR alpha and TCR beta chains. General conclusions and limits of the study: DPC sensitization did not change the number of TCRs with a frequency above 1 in 1000, and there was no evidence of changes in global repertoire structure. Repeated subsampling changed both the strength of the expansion versus patch-test correlation and the threshold at which the correlation became significant.

Trimming takes 2 bases from V and 8 bases from J, and the germline ends sit 7 bases apart. Taken from the germline V gene (reference sequence), the CDR1 and CDR2 loops are DFQATT and SNEGSKA. The CDR3 numbers 12 residues from cysteine through phenylalanine. Kept here is only the CDR3 DNA, which spans 36 bases and is read in frame from base 1. Total RNA was isolated from unfractionated whole blood collected in Tempus Blood RNA tubes. About five healthy volunteers served as TCR sequencing controls and were bled at day 0, 2 weeks and 6 weeks. The library was obtained by 5' RACE. For sequencing, an Illumina MiSeq was employed. Library preparation attached unique molecular identifiers to individual cDNA molecules for quantitative, reproducible TCR counting. The study's processing was this. Samples had a median of around 92,000 TCRs, with a range from roughly 23,224 to 700,000. V, J and CDR3 annotation of the TCR reads was performed with the Decombinator software suite. For PS versus PT1 abundance plots, all samples were subsampled to the same number of TCRs (28,000). TCRs were defined as expanded if absent before sensitization and observed at least eight times at the 2-week time point. TCRdb ran its own pipeline on the public reads, namely fastp trimming at Q25 and MiXCR clone calling, and kept in-frame beta chains. Identical CDR3 protein sequences are pooled into one entry, listed with their most common genes and DNA. TCRdb's processing, not the authors', yielded these V and J calls. This sample has 130,000 or so distinct CDR3 sequences in its table, and approximately 4% of those were observed once. The ten largest clones take up over 1.3% of the sample.

The receptor chain draws on TRBV20-1 and TRBJ1-6, with TRBD1 tentatively as D gene (5 bases match). This clonotype was sampled from a female donor in good health. The CDR3 reads CSARRGDSPLHF. The DNA is as follows: TGCAGTGCTAGAAGGGGTGATTCACCCCTCCACTTT.